This T cell receptor (beta chain) was profiled in a study of T cell responses to AZD1222 COVID-19 vaccine. Regarding the study as a whole: Vaccine-associated CD4 TCRs spanned spike, dominant at 160-218 and 743-854. Every sample of the repertoires postdated the peak T cell response. The donor group comprised mostly white British people and more females; the analysis possibly underestimated clonal diversity. Seropositive AZD1222 recipients at baseline numbered only 6 or 7.

This clone was detected many times. Its matching antigen is unknown. Measured with immunoSEQ multiplex PCR; TCRdb has only the in-frame clones, and not every one. The profile shows some 170,000 clones, about 89% of them singletons. The CDR3 spans 18 residues. Germline CDR1 is LGHDT and CDR2 is YNNKEL (reference sequence). Unmatched junction bases numbered 8, after V lost 2 bases and J lost 7 bases. This clonotype was sampled from an adult in good health. Sequencing was performed on peripheral blood, taken on day 0 of AZD1222 vaccination. The chain is built from TRBV3-1 (or the pseudogene TRBV3-2) and TRBJ2-2; the match to TRBD2 covers 15 bases. CDR3 region: CASSQRTSGGAVGGELFF. The CDR3 DNA sequence: TGTGCCAGCAGCCAACGGACTAGCGGGGGGGCCGTTGGCGGGGAGCTGTTTTTT.